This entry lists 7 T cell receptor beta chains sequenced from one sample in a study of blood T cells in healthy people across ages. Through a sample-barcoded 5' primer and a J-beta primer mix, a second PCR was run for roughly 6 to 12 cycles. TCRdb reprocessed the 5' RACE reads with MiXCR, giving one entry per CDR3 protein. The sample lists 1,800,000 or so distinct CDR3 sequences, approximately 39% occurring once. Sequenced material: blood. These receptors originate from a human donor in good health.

The CDR3 loop reads CASSRAGTGGSPLHF. Written as DNA, the CDR3 is TGCGCCAGCAGCCGTGCAGGGACAGGGGGTTCACCCCTCCACTTT. The J gene is TRBJ1-6, the V gene TRBV4-1; 11 positions agree with TRBD1. V dropped 4 bases and J dropped 9; count of bases not matched to a gene: 5. Looked up from germline, CDR1 is MGHRA and CDR2 is YSYEKL. The CDR3 is made up of 15 amino acids.

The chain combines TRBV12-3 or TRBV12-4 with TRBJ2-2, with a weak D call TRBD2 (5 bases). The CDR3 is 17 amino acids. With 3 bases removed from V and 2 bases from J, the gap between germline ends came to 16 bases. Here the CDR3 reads CASSFPAGRPNTGELFF. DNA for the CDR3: TGTGCCAGCAGTTTCCCCGCGGGCAGACCAAACACCGGGGAGCTGTTTTTT.

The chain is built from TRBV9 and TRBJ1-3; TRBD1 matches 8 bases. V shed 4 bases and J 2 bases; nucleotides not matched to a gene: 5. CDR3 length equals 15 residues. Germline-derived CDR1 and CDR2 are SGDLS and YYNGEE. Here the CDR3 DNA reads TGTGCCAGCAGCACCCGGACAGGGCCTGGAAACACCATATATTTT. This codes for CASSTRTGPGNTIYF.

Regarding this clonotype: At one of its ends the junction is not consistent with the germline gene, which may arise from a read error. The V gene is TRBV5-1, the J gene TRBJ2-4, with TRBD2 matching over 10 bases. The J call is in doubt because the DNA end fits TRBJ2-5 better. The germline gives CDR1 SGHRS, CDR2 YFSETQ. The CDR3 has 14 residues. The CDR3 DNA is TGCGCCTGCAGCATGGGACTAGCGTTTGAGACCCAGTACTTC. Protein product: CACSMGLAFETQYF.

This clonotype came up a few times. CDR3 DNA: TGCGCCAGCAGCCCTCGACTAGCGGGGGGGATAGATACGCAGTATTTT. Translating gives CASSPRLAGGIDTQYF. The chain employs TRBV5-1 and TRBJ2-3, with 14 bases lining up with TRBD2. Trimming cost V 4 bases and J 5 bases; bases outside gene matches: 6. This CDR3 is built from 16 residues. The germline CDR1 and CDR2 sequences are SGHRS and YFSETQ. Using reference TRBV5-1 and TRBJ2-3 for the parts outside the CDR3, the full variable domain is KAGVTQTPRYLIKTRGQQVTLSCSPISGHRSVSWYQQTPGQGLQFLFEYFSETQRNKGNFPGRFSGRQFSNSRSEMNVSTLELGDSALYLCASSPRLAGGIDTQYFGPGTRLTVL.

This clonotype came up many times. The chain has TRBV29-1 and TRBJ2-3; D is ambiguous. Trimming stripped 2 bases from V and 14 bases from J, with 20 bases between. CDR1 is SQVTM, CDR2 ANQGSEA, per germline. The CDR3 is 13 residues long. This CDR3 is CSVESASRDLTYF. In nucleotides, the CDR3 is TGCAGCGTTGAATCGGCTAGTAGGGATCTCACGTATTTT.

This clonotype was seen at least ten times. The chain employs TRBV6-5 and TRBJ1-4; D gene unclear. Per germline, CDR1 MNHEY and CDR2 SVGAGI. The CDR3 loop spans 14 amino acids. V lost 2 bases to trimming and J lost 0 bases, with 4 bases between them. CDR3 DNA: TGTGCCAGCAGTTACGGGACAACTAATGAAAAACTGTTTTTT. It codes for CASSYGTTNEKLFF.